The 25 T cell receptor beta chains below were found in one sample sequenced in a study of blood T cell repertoires in COVID-19. Data came from immunoSEQ multiplex PCR; TCRdb stores just in-frame clones and leaves some out. The data contain nearly 55,000 clones, more than 70% of them seen just once; the ten biggest clones take up about 10%. Sequenced material: peripheral blood. All receptors come from a man between 65 and 85 years old with active COVID-19.

This clone was observed a single time. J is TRBJ1-2 and V is TRBV10-3; D is perhaps TRBD1 (6 bases). V was pared by 3 bases and J by 3 bases, with 17 bases between. Germline V gives CDR1 ENHRY, CDR2 SYGVKD. The CDR3 length is 16 residues. The CDR3 DNA follows: TGTGCCATCAGTGAACAGGGCCCGGACGGCCACTATGGCTACACCTTC. It codes for CAISEQGPDGHYGYTF.

This chain joins TRBV5-1 and TRBJ2-7; 8 bases agree with TRBD1. The germline V gene has CDR1 SGHRS and CDR2 YFSETQ. V lost 3 bases, J lost 1 base, and 3 bases stayed unmatched. This CDR3 has 14 amino acids. The CDR3 is CASSSQGASYEQYF. Written as DNA, the CDR3 is TGCGCCAGCAGCTCGCAGGGGGCGTCCTACGAGCAGTACTTC. The full variable domain, rest sourced from reference TRBV5-1 and TRBJ2-7, is KAGVTQTPRYLIKTRGQQVTLSCSPISGHRSVSWYQQTPGQGLQFLFEYFSETQRNKGNFPGRFSGRQFSNSRSEMNVSTLELGDSALYLCASSSQGASYEQYFGPGTRLTVT.

CDR3 nucleotides: TGTGCCAGCAGCTTCGGGGGGGCTAGCACAGATACGCAGTATTTT. Translation: CASSFGGASTDTQYF. The chain uses TRBV5-4 and TRBJ2-3; 8 bases agree with TRBD2. The J segment lost 0 bases and the V segment lost 2 bases, leaving 2 bases of the junction unmatched. CDR1 and CDR2 from the germline V gene are SGHNT and YYREEE (reference sequence). The CDR3 has 15 residues.

The chain uses TRBV29-1 and TRBJ1-1, with D tentatively TRBD1 (5 bases). Germline assignment: CDR1 SQVTM and CDR2 ANQGSEA. Trimming left V 8 bases short and J 4 bases short, with 17 bases between. The CDR3 loop spans 13 amino acids. The CDR3 sequence: CSSQGGRSTEAFF. Written as DNA, the CDR3 is TGCAGCTCCCAGGGAGGGCGGAGCACTGAAGCTTTCTTT.

The chain carries TRBV19 and TRBJ2-7, with a possible D match to TRBD1 (6 bases). V shed 5 bases and J shed 5 bases, with 16 bases lying between them. Germline values: CDR1 LNHDA, CDR2 SQIVND (reference sequence). The CDR3 is 14 residues long. The DNA of the CDR3 is TGTGCCAGTAGTCAGGGGTGGGGTCGCGACGAGCAGTACTTC. This codes for CASSQGWGRDEQYF. Looking up the rest from reference TRBV19 and TRBJ2-7 gives the full variable domain: DGGITQSPKYLFRKEGQNVTLSCEQNLNHDAMYWYRQDPGQGLRLIYYSQIVNDFQKGDIAEGYSVSREKKESFPLTVTSAQKNPTAFYLCASSQGWGRDEQYFGPGTRLTVT.

This clone was counted a single time. The chain uses TRBV5-4 and TRBJ2-5; 9 positions match TRBD2. The CDR3 sequence is 15 residues long. The germline CDR1 and CDR2 sequences are SGHNT and YYREEE (reference sequence). With 0 bases clipped from V and 5 bases from J, the junction kept 5 bases outside the gene matches. The CDR3: CASSLVLAGHETQYF. The CDR3 region has the DNA TGTGCCAGCAGCTTGGTCCTAGCGGGGCACGAGACCCAGTACTTC.

This clone was detected a few times. The chain joins TRBV18 to TRBJ2-7, with 7 bases fitting TRBD2. This CDR3 has 15 residues. The junction had 12 bases not matched to a gene; V was cut back by 5 bases and J by 5 bases. CDR1 is KGHSH, CDR2 LQKENI, per germline. CDR3 sequence reads: CASSALAGSAHEQYF. CDR3 sequence (DNA): TGTGCCAGCTCAGCCTTAGCGGGCTCCGCTCACGAGCAGTACTTC. Based on the CDR3 plus reference TRBV18 and TRBJ2-7, the full variable domain is NAGVMQNPRHLVRRRGQEARLRCSPMKGHSHVYWYRQLPEEGLKFMVYLQKENIIDESGMPKERFSAEFPKEGPSILRIQQVVRGDSAAYFCASSALAGSAHEQYFGPGTRLTVT.

This sequence joins TRBV13 and TRBJ1-4, with D unclear. The V end was cut by 1 base, the J end by 11 bases, with 11 bases between. This CDR3 spans 13 amino acids. Germline CDR1 and CDR2: PRHDT and FYEKMQ (reference sequence). The chain's CDR3 is CASSLVAGRKLFF. The CDR3 DNA sequence: TGTGCCAGCAGCTTAGTGGCAGGCAGGAAACTGTTTTTT.

The chain carries TRBV11-3 and TRBJ1-5; D call uncertain. Trimming took off 5 bases at V and 0 bases at J, with 8 bases between the two ends. This CDR3 has 14 residues. Germline loops: CDR1 SGHNT, CDR2 YENEEA. The CDR3: CASSAGHSNQPQHF. The CDR3 region has the DNA TGTGCCAGCAGCGCTGGCCATAGCAATCAGCCCCAGCATTTT.

The V gene is TRBV27, the J gene TRBJ1-2; D might be TRBD1 (5 bases). Germline CDR1 and CDR2: MNHEY and SMNVEV (reference sequence). CDR3 length: 15 amino acids. V was trimmed by 6 bases and J by 4 bases, leaving 18 bases between them. Written as DNA, the CDR3 is TGTGCCAGCAGCCCAGGTTCGGAGGGGCGCTATGGCTACACCTTC. It translates to CASSPGSEGRYGYTF.

The CDR3: CASSYTREDSPLHF. DNA for the CDR3: TGTGCCAGCAGCTATACCAGGGAGGATTCACCCCTCCACTTT. The chain employs TRBV9 and TRBJ1-6, with D possibly being TRBD1 (5 bases). Per the germline V gene, CDR1 is SGDLS and CDR2 is YYNGEE. The CDR3 length is 14 residues. Trimming pared 4 bases from V and 8 bases from J, leaving 13 bases between.

The rearrangement joins TRBV7-2 to TRBJ1-6; D unresolved. Trimming removed 8 bases from V and 7 bases from J, with 12 bases in between. In germline, CDR1 is SGHTA, CDR2 FQGNSA. This CDR3 spans 13 amino acids. This chain's CDR3 is CASGSQSNSPLHF. CDR3 coding DNA: TGTGCCAGCGGATCACAGTCAAATTCACCCCTCCACTTT.

The chain combines TRBV5-1 with TRBJ1-2; 12 nucleotides agree with TRBD1. The CDR3 has 17 residues. V shed 3 bases and J 2 bases; nucleotides not matched to a gene: 8. CDR1 SGHRS and CDR2 YFSETQ come from the germline V gene. Here the CDR3 reads CASSSGTGGLLNYGYTF. The CDR3 DNA reads as TGCGCCAGCAGCTCCGGGACAGGGGGCCTCTTGAACTATGGCTACACCTTC.

The chain has TRBV7-6 and TRBJ1-1; no firm D call. The CDR3 is 13 residues long. V was trimmed by 4 bases and J by 1 base, leaving 7 bases between them. Germline CDR1 reads SGHVS; CDR2 reads FNYEAQ. The DNA of the CDR3 is TGTGCCAGCAGCTCCCAACAGAACACTGAAGCTTTCTTT. Residues: CASSSQQNTEAFF.

J is TRBJ1-1 and V is TRBV7-9; TRBD1 matches 8 bases. CDR1 and CDR2 (germline): SEHNR, FQNEAQ (reference sequence). The CDR3 contains 15 residues. The J segment lost 3 bases and the V segment lost 5 bases, leaving 8 bases of the junction unmatched. The CDR3 sequence: CASSPATGAHTEAFF. The CDR3 bases are TGTGCCAGCAGCCCCGCGACAGGGGCGCACACTGAAGCTTTCTTT.

This chain links TRBV10-1 with TRBJ1-1; D might be TRBD1 (5 bases). The CDR3 has 16 residues. Deletions cut 6 bases from V and 3 bases from J, with 20 bases between. CDR1 WNHNN and CDR2 SYGVQD come from the germline V gene (reference sequence). Here the CDR3 reads CASSDSAQGLDTEAFF. The CDR3 DNA sequence: TGCGCCAGCAGCGATAGTGCGCAGGGACTAGACACTGAAGCTTTCTTT.

V is TRBV2 and J is TRBJ1-3; the D is unclear. Trimming left V 3 bases short and J 5 bases short, with 8 bases between. The CDR3 sequence is 13 residues long. The V gene's germline CDR1 is SNHLY and CDR2 FYNNEI. CDR3 loop: CASSEGSRNTIYF. As DNA, the CDR3 is TGTGCCAGCAGTGAGGGCAGTAGAAACACCATATATTTT. The variable domain in full, completed from reference TRBV2 and TRBJ1-3, reads EPEVTQTPSHQVTQMGQEVILRCVPISNHLYFYWYRQILGQKVEFLVSFYNNEISEKSEIFDDQFSVERPDGSNFTLKIRSTKLEDSAMYFCASSEGSRNTIYFGEGSWLTVV.

The chain recombines TRBV6-5 with TRBJ1-1; the D gene is possibly TRBD1 (5 bases). The CDR3 is 14 residues long. The germline CDR1 and CDR2 sequences are MNHEY and SVGAGI. V was cut by 2 bases and J by 1 base, with 8 bases left in between. The DNA of the CDR3 is TGTGCCAGCAGTTACCAGCAGGGGAACACTGAAGCTTTCTTT. This sequence encodes CASSYQQGNTEAFF.

This clone has a handful of counts. CDR3 protein: CASSHWGRTGAKNIQYF. The CDR3 region has the DNA TGTGCCAGCAGCCATTGGGGAAGAACAGGGGCCAAAAACATTCAGTACTTC. This chain connects TRBV13 to TRBJ2-4, with D perhaps matching TRBD1 (6 bases). The CDR3 covers 17 residues. Germline CDR1 and CDR2: PRHDT and FYEKMQ (reference sequence). Deletions cut 5 bases from V and 1 base from J, with 18 bases between.

The chain recombines TRBV7-9 with TRBJ2-1; tentatively, D is TRBD2 (6 bases). Trimming removed 3 bases from V and 7 bases from J, with 13 bases in between. The CDR3 is made up of 14 amino acids. CDR1 is SEHNR and CDR2 is FQNEAQ in the germline V gene (reference sequence). DNA of the CDR3: TGTGCCAGCAGCTTCTTGGGGAGGCCTAATGAGCAGTTCTTC. Encoded protein: CASSFLGRPNEQFF.

The chain employs TRBV9 and TRBJ1-1; TRBD1 matches 7 bases. Germline trimming cut 4 bases from V and 7 bases from J; bases unmatched to any gene: 4. Germline CDR1 SGDLS, CDR2 YYNGEE. The CDR3 runs 12 residues. The CDR3 sequence: CASSTNRGEAFF. The CDR3 nucleotides read TGTGCCAGCAGCACCAACAGGGGTGAAGCTTTCTTT.

The chain joins TRBV5-4 to TRBJ2-3; 13 positions match TRBD2. The CDR3 contains 18 residues. V trimming: 1 base; J trimming: 4 bases; junction bases outside the gene matches: 9. Germline CDR1 is SGHNT and CDR2 is YYREEE (reference sequence). DNA of the CDR3: TGTGCCAGCAGCTTGCCTAAACTAGCGGGGGGGCGTTCAGATACGCAGTATTTT. It encodes CASSLPKLAGGRSDTQYF.

The sample holds one count of this clone. The genes are TRBV9 and TRBJ2-5, with D possibly TRBD2 on 5 matching bases. CDR1 and CDR2 (germline): SGDLS, YYNGEE. The V and J ends lost 0 bases and 4 bases respectively, with 16 bases between them. CDR3 length: 16 residues. For the CDR3, the DNA is TGTGCCAGCAGCGTAGCCTCGGACTTGCGCCGAGAGACCCAGTACTTC. As protein: CASSVASDLRRETQYF.

The genes are TRBV12-3 or TRBV12-4 and TRBJ2-7; D is perhaps TRBD2 (5 bases). The CDR3 loop spans 13 amino acids. V lost 3 bases, J lost 6 bases, and 12 bases lay in between. The CDR3 spells CASSFERRGEQYF. CDR3 nucleotides: TGTGCCAGCAGTTTCGAGCGTCGGGGCGAGCAGTACTTC.

This chain connects TRBV18 to TRBJ2-2; 8 nucleotides align to TRBD1. CDR3 length: 17 residues. Germline CDR1 reads KGHSH; CDR2 reads LQKENI. The V gene end was trimmed by 6 bases and the J gene end by 4 bases; junction bases not matched to a gene: 13. CDR3 coding DNA: TGTGCCAGCTCCCACGACAGGGGAGAGAAGGGCACCGGGGAGCTGTTTTTT. Protein sequence: CASSHDRGEKGTGELFF.